The 22 T cell receptor beta chains in this list originate from one sample, sequenced in a study of PD-1 blockade in classical Hodgkin lymphoma. Relapse was seen in all patients after autologous stem cell transplantation, and brentuximab vedotin exposure was variable. Using immunoSEQ multiplex PCR, the repertoire was profiled, and TCRdb retains in-frame clones only, with some absent. The sample has about 46,000 clones, around 80% seen once. Sequenced here: peripheral blood mononuclear cells (PBMCs), sampled before the second cycle of nivolumab. These receptors originate from a human donor with classical Hodgkin lymphoma.

The V and J genes are TRBV4-3 and TRBJ2-3; D unclear. Germline CDR1 and CDR2: LGHNA and YSLEER. Trimming cost V 1 base and J 1 base, with 9 bases left between them. The CDR3 runs 15 residues. For the CDR3, the DNA is TGCGCCAGCAGCCAAGCCCAACTTCGCACAGATACGCAGTATTTT. It codes for CASSQAQLRTDTQYF.

J is TRBJ2-7 and V is TRBV7-2; tentatively, D is TRBD1 (6 bases). With 5 bases removed from V and 6 bases from J, the gap between germline ends came to 20 bases. Germline CDR1 SGHTA, CDR2 FQGNSA. There are 15 residues in the CDR3. CDR3 sequence (DNA): TGTGCCAGCAGCCGAACCCGACAGGAGGTGAGCGAGCAGTACTTC. It codes for CASSRTRQEVSEQYF. The full variable domain, completed using reference TRBV7-2 and TRBJ2-7, is GAGVSQSPSNKVTEKGKDVELRCDPISGHTALYWYRQSLGQGLEFLIYFQGNSAPDKSGLPSDRFSAERTGGSVSTLTIQRTQQEDSAVYLCASSRTRQEVSEQYFGPGTRLTVT.

The chain is built from TRBV10-3 and TRBJ2-1; TRBD1 aligns across 9 bases. Germline V gene sequence: CDR1 ENHRY, CDR2 SYGVKD. V lost 8 bases and J lost 7; bases outside the gene matches: 12. This CDR3 is built from 15 residues. As DNA, the CDR3 is TGTGCCATCGGGAGTTCCGGGACAGGGAGAAATGAGCAGTTCTTC. Protein sequence: CAIGSSGTGRNEQFF.

The V and J genes are TRBV2 and TRBJ2-7; 16 positions agree with TRBD2. Germline loops: CDR1 SNHLY, CDR2 FYNNEI. This CDR3 contains 19 residues. Trimming at V came to 3 bases and at J to 5 bases, leaving 13 bases not matched to a gene. DNA for the CDR3: TGTGCCAGCAGTGAGGGGGGACTAGCGGGAGGGCCCTGGGTAAACGAGCAGTACTTC. This codes for CASSEGGLAGGPWVNEQYF.

This clone was seen only a few times. The same CDR3 also results from other DNA sequences found in this sample. V and J are TRBV4-2 and TRBJ2-2, with D possibly TRBD2 on 7 matching bases. This CDR3 is 16 amino acids long. In germline, CDR1 is LGHNA, CDR2 YNFKEQ. Trimming shortened V by 2 bases and J by 9 bases, and 19 bases separated the two germline ends. CDR3 sequence: CASSQRGAGDFRELFF. DNA for the CDR3: TGTGCCAGCAGCCAAAGGGGGGCGGGGGATTTCCGGGAGCTGTTTTTT.

J is TRBJ1-1 and V is TRBV4-2, with no clear D. V was pared by 8 bases and J by 1 base, with 5 bases between. Per germline, CDR1 LGHNA and CDR2 YNFKEQ. The CDR3 covers 11 residues. In nucleotides, the CDR3 is TGTGCCAGCCGAGGGAACACTGAAGCTTTCTTT. Its protein product is CASRGNTEAFF.

The gene calls are TRBV6-1 and TRBJ1-6; TRBD1 matches at 7 bases. Unmatched junction bases numbered 7, after V lost 4 bases and J lost 13 bases. Per germline, CDR1 MNHNS and CDR2 SASEGT. This CDR3 comprises 13 residues. The CDR3 DNA reads as TGTGCCAGCAGTGTAGGACAGGTTCTGCCCCTCCACTTT. This codes for CASSVGQVLPLHF.

This clone was recorded only once. This chain connects TRBV14 to TRBJ2-1, with 7 bases identical to TRBD2. The CDR3 runs 13 residues. Trimming cost V 11 bases and J 1 base; bases outside gene matches: 5. Germline values: CDR1 SGHDN, CDR2 FVKESK. In DNA form, the CDR3 reads TGTGCCGGGGGGGATGGATCCTACAATGAGCAGTTCTTC. Its protein product is CAGGDGSYNEQFF.

V gene TRBV4-1 combines with J gene TRBJ2-7, with 10 nucleotides matching TRBD2. V lost 1 base, J lost 3 bases, and 12 bases stayed unmatched. The CDR3 totals 18 residues. Germline lookup yields CDR1 MGHRA and CDR2 YSYEKL. CDR3 nucleotide sequence: TGCGCCAGCAGCCAAGGGCTAGCGGGGGACCCTTTCTACTACGAGCAGTACTTC. It yields the protein CASSQGLAGDPFYYEQYF.

The V and J genes are TRBV6-1 and TRBJ2-1; tentative D call: TRBD2 (5 bases). The CDR3 covers 13 residues. The V gene lost 3 bases and the J gene lost 15 bases, with 18 bases spanning the gap. Looked up from germline, CDR1 is MNHNS and CDR2 is SASEGT. CDR3 residues: CASSEPLAPTVFF. In DNA form, the CDR3 reads TGTGCCAGCAGTGAGCCTCTAGCTCCTACGGTGTTCTTC.

The J gene is TRBJ2-3, the V gene TRBV14; the D gene is possibly TRBD2 (5 bases). V lost 0 bases, J lost 1 base, and 20 bases lay in between. The CDR3 covers 19 residues. Germline V gene lookup returns CDR1 SGHDN and CDR2 FVKESK. The CDR3 loop reads CASSQDEGVWGIGTDTQYF. The CDR3 coding sequence is TGTGCCAGCAGCCAAGACGAGGGTGTTTGGGGAATAGGCACAGATACGCAGTATTTT.

The gene calls are TRBV18 and TRBJ2-7; 13 bases fit TRBD2. The length of the CDR3 is 17 residues. V lost 0 bases and J lost 3; bases outside the gene matches: 5. The germline V gene encodes CDR1 KGHSH and CDR2 LQKENI. This CDR3 is CASSPPWTSGRSYEQYF. The CDR3 DNA follows: TGTGCCAGCTCACCACCGTGGACTAGCGGGAGAAGCTACGAGCAGTACTTC. Variable domain in full (rest from reference TRBV18 and TRBJ2-7): NAGVMQNPRHLVRRRGQEARLRCSPMKGHSHVYWYRQLPEEGLKFMVYLQKENIIDESGMPKERFSAEFPKEGPSILRIQQVVRGDSAAYFCASSPPWTSGRSYEQYFGPGTRLTVT.

This chain uses TRBV6-5 with TRBJ2-1; 10 nucleotides agree with TRBD2. Germline V gene sequence: CDR1 MNHEY, CDR2 SVGAGI. Trimming removed 4 bases from V and 7 bases from J; junction bases left unmatched: 10. CDR3 length: 16 amino acids. The CDR3 here is CASSSRLAGVGNEQFF. The CDR3 nucleotides are TGTGCCAGCAGTTCCCGCCTAGCGGGAGTCGGTAATGAGCAGTTCTTC.

The chain recombines TRBV2 with TRBJ2-1; 8 bases agree with TRBD2. The length of the CDR3 is 14 residues. The germline V gene encodes CDR1 SNHLY and CDR2 FYNNEI. Trimming at V came to 7 bases and at J to 9 bases, leaving 11 bases not matched to a gene. The CDR3 region is CASTKGLAEGEQFF. DNA of the CDR3: TGTGCCAGCACTAAAGGACTAGCTGAGGGTGAGCAGTTCTTC.

Written as DNA, the CDR3 is TGTGCCAGCAGTGCGGGGGCGTGGAGGGAAAATCAGCCCCAGCATTTT. Translated, it gives CASSAGAWRENQPQHF. The chain links TRBV5-6 to TRBJ1-5; tentative D call: TRBD1 (6 bases). Trimming removed 5 bases at V and 4 bases at J, with 19 bases between. Looked up from germline, CDR1 is SGHDT and CDR2 is YYEEEE. The CDR3 spans 16 residues.

V is TRBV19 and J is TRBJ1-2; possible D gene TRBD1, 5 bases. Trimming took off 7 bases at V and 4 bases at J, with 10 bases between the two ends. CDR1 LNHDA and CDR2 SQIVND come from the germline V gene (reference sequence). The CDR3 has 12 amino acids. CDR3 sequence: CASTRGAYGYTF. In DNA form, the CDR3 reads TGTGCCAGTACCCGGGGCGCCTATGGCTACACCTTC.

The chain couples TRBV5-1 to TRBJ2-1, with 10 bases that match TRBD1. V shed 6 bases, J shed 8 bases, and the junction held 8 bases outside the gene matches. The CDR3 has 14 residues. Per germline, CDR1 SGHRS and CDR2 YFSETQ. The CDR3: CASTPGTGADEQFF. For the CDR3, the DNA is TGCGCCAGCACCCCCGGGACAGGGGCCGATGAGCAGTTCTTC.

The chain is built from TRBV19 and TRBJ1-2; the D is unclear. This CDR3 has 10 residues. Germline loops: CDR1 LNHDA, CDR2 SQIVND (reference sequence). V was cut by 5 bases and J by 9 bases, with 7 bases left in between. CDR3 protein: CASSLRSYTF. Written as DNA, the CDR3 is TGTGCCAGTAGTCTCCGGAGCTACACCTTC.

This chain uses TRBV28 with TRBJ2-7, with TRBD2 matching 16 bases. V was clipped by 9 bases and J by 2 bases; unmatched bases: 22. CDR1 and CDR2 (germline): MDHEN, SYDVKM. The CDR3 is 21 amino acids. The CDR3 DNA reads TGTGCCAGTTCCAACCGTCTCGGGACTAGCGGGGGGGCAGTTCAGGCCTACGAGCAGTACTTC. Protein: CASSNRLGTSGGAVQAYEQYF.

The chain uses TRBV9 and TRBJ2-1; TRBD2 matches at 7 bases. The CDR3 sequence is 15 residues long. V gave up 2 bases and J gave up 5 bases; unmatched junction bases: 7. CDR1 is SGDLS and CDR2 is YYNGEE in the germline V gene. CDR3 coding DNA: TGTGCCAGCAGCGTTAGCGGGTCAGGAAACAATGAGCAGTTCTTC. Translation: CASSVSGSGNNEQFF.

Only one count was recorded for this clone. The chain recombines TRBV28 with TRBJ1-5; 7 positions match TRBD1. V dropped 4 bases and J dropped 3; count of bases not matched to a gene: 6. CDR3 length: 15 amino acids. Germline V lookup: CDR1 MDHEN, CDR2 SYDVKM. The CDR3 coding sequence is TGTGCCAGCAGTTCGACAGGGCGTTTCAATCAGCCCCAGCATTTT. Translated, it gives CASSSTGRFNQPQHF. The full variable domain, with the rest looked up from reference TRBV28 and TRBJ1-5, is DVKVTQSSRYLVKRTGEKVFLECVQDMDHENMFWYRQDPGLGLRLIYFSYDVKMKEKGDIPEGYSVSREKKERFSLILESASTNQTSMYLCASSSTGRFNQPQHFGDGTRLSIL.

V and J are TRBV11-2 and TRBJ1-1; a possible D gene is TRBD1 (5 bases). This CDR3 spans 16 amino acids. Trimming removed 5 bases at V and 4 bases at J, with 20 bases between. Germline V gene lookup returns CDR1 SGHAT and CDR2 FQNNGV. The CDR3 nucleotides read TGTGCCAGCAGCCCCACACATGGAACAGGCGTCACTGAAGCTTTCTTT. It translates to CASSPTHGTGVTEAFF.